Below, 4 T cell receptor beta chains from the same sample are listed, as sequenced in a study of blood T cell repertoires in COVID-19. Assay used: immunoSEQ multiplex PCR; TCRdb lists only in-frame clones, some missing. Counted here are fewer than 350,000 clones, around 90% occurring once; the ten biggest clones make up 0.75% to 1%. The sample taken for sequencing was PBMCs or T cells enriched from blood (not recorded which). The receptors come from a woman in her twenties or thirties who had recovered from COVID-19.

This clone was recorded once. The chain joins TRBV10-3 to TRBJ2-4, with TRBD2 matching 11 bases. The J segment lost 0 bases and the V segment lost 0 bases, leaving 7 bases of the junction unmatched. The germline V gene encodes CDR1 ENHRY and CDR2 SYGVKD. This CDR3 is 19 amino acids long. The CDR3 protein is CAISESSGRADLAKNIQYF. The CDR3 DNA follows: TGTGCCATCAGTGAGTCTAGCGGGAGGGCTGATCTAGCCAAAAACATTCAGTACTTC.

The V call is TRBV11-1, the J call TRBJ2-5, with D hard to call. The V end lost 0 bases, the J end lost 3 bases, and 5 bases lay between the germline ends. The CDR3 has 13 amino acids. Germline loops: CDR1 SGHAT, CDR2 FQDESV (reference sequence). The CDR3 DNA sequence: TGTGCCAGCAGCTTAGCGCTAGAAGAGACCCAGTACTTC. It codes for CASSLALEETQYF.

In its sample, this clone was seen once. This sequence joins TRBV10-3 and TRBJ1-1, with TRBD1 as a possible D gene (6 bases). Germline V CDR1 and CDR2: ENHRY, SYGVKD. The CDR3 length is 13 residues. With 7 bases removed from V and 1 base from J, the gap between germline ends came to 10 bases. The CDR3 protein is CAIMRQANTEAFF. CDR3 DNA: TGTGCCATCATGAGACAGGCGAACACTGAAGCTTTCTTT.

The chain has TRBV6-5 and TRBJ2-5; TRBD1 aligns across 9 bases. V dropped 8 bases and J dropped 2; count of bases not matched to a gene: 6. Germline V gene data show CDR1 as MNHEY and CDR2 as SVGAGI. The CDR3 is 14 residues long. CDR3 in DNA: TGTGCCAGCTATACAGGGGGCCGTCAAGAGACCCAGTACTTC. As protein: CASYTGGRQETQYF.